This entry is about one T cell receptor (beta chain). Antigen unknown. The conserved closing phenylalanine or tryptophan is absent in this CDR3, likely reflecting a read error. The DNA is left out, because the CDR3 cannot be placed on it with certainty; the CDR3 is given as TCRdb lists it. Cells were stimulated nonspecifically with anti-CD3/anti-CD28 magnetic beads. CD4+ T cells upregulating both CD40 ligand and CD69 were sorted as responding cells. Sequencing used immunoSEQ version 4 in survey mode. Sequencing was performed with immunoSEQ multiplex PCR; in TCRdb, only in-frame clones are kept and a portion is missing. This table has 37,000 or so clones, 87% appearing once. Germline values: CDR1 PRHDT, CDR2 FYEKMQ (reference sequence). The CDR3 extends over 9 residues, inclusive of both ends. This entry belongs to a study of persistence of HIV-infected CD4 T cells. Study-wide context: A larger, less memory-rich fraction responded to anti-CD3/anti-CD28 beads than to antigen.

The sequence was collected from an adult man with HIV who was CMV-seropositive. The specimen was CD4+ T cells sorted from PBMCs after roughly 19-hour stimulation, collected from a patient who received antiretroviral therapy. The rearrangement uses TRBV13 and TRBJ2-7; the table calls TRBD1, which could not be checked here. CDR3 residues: CASSPLGQI.